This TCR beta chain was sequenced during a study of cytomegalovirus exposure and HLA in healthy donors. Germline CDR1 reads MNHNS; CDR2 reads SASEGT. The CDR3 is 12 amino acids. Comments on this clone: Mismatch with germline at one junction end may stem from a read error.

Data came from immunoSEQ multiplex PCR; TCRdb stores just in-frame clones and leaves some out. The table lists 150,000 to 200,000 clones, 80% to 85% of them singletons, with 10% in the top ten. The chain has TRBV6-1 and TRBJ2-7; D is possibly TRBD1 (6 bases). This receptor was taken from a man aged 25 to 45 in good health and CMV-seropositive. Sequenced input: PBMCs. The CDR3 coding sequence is TGTGCCAGCAGTGAATATACGGCAGGGGAGAACTTC. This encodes CASSEYTAGENF.